This TCR beta chain was identified during a study of OX40 agonist ivuxolimab in advanced cancers. Some background on the complete study: The costimulatory receptor OX40 (CD134) was targeted by ivuxolimab, a fully human IgG2 agonistic monoclonal antibody. Intravenous ivuxolimab was administered to patients every 2 weeks at six dose levels: 0.01, 0.1, 0.3, 1.5, 3 and 10 mg/kg. Of the roughly 53 patients in dose escalation, some 20 had hepatocellular carcinoma, some 15 had melanoma, 9 had renal cell carcinoma and 9 had head and neck cancer. The dose-escalation cohort was about 83% male with a mean age of about 65 years, ranging from roughly 20 to 80. Patients were allowed to have had prior anti-PD-1, anti-PD-L1 or anti-CTLA-4 therapy, and roughly two fifths of the dose-escalation patients had been treated with checkpoint inhibitors. Partial responses were achieved by three dose-escalation patients, of whom one had hepatocellular carcinoma and two had cutaneous melanoma. The purpose of peripheral TCRbeta sequencing was to test whether ivuxolimab changed TCR sequence diversity and led to clonal T-cell expansion. The paper reports the monotherapy dose-escalation portion (N of about 50 patients) of the phase I ivuxolimab trial.

Genomic DNA was isolated from the sorted cells so that the TCRbeta CDR3 region could be sequenced. The immunoSEQ Assay was used to sequence the TCRbeta CDR3 regions. TCRdb provides this immuneACCESS table in a form limited to in-frame rearrangements. Some clones are lacking; in checked studies, under half of them reflect an unresolved V gene, and why the rest are absent is not known. Counted in this sample were tens of thousands of clones; about 88% of them appeared once. The ten largest clonotypes hold roughly 0.67% of the sample. Paper-wide results and their limitations: Low levels of normalized T-cell clonal expansion were also seen in some patients who did not respond. In the 0.1-3.0 mg/kg groups, partial responders had among the lowest normalized peripheral clonal expansion, particularly in CD8+ T cells. At doses of 0.1 to 3.0 mg/kg, clonal expansion of both CD4+ and CD8+ blood T cells was observed from baseline to week 6. After ivuxolimab, CD8+ T cells had more expanded clones than CD4+ T cells on average. Antigen specificity was not determined for the clonally expanded peripheral T cells.

As to this clone: The clone's antigen remains unknown. Qualities for individual bases were not recorded, and no much larger clone is one base off.

From cysteine to phenylalanine, the CDR3 is 10 amino acids long. The only DNA kept is the CDR3, 30 bases in frame from the first base. CDR1 and CDR2 are drawn from the germline V gene: MRHNA, SNTAGT. Cut back by 7 bases and 7 bases, the V and J ends lie 7 bases apart. The trial excluded patients who had a history of autoimmune disease or were on systemic immunosuppression. Peripheral blood for TCR sequencing was collected from all dose cohorts at baseline, on cycle 4 day 1, and on cycle 7 day 1. Samples came from an open-label, multicenter, first-in-human phase I dose-escalation trial of ivuxolimab. Adults with locally advanced or metastatic head and neck squamous cell, hepatocellular, melanoma or renal cell carcinoma were enrolled in the trial. Before TCR sequencing, CD4+ T cells and CD8+ T cells from peripheral blood were sorted into separate populations.

The sample consisted of CD4+ or CD8+ T cells sorted from blood, taken in a trial of the OX40 agonist ivuxolimab. Rearrangement joined TRBV6-4 to TRBJ1-2, with an unclear D gene assignment. The source is an adult with an advanced solid tumor such as melanoma, head and neck, liver or kidney cancer. The CDR3 protein: CASTSRGYTF. The nucleotides are TGTGCCAGCACCAGTCGTGGCTACACCTTC.